A selection of T cell receptor beta chains follows, all from one sample in a study of blood T cell repertoires in COVID-19. Produced via immunoSEQ multiplex PCR; TCRdb's table is partial and in-frame only. The table has hundreds of thousands of clones, around 85% seen once; the top ten hold about 5.1%. The sample taken for sequencing was peripheral blood. The receptors here all came from a man aged 50 to 59 with COVID-19, enrolled during active disease. Both conserved end residues are part of each CDR3. D genes are given only for firm matches. Clone size is given for some rows only: seen once, a few or many times, or a class if the clone is expanded.

V	D	size	J	DNA	CDR3
TRBV12-3/TRBV12-4	TRBD1	once	TRBJ1-2	TGTGCCAGCACCTCCGGGACAGGATATGGCTACACCTTC	CASTSGTGYGYTF
TRBV13	TRBD2	few	TRBJ2-2	TGTGCCAGCAGCAGGACTAGCGGGGGGGCGCACACCGGGGAGCTGTTTTTT	CASSRTSGGAHTGELFF
TRBV4-1	TRBD2	-	TRBJ2-2	TGCGCCAGCAGCCAAGGGGGAGGGATCACCGGGGAGCTGTTTTTT	CASSQGGGITGELFF
TRBV15	-	once	TRBJ2-6	TGTGCCACCGGGCAGGGATCCTCTGGGGCCAACGTCCTGACTTTC	CATGQGSSGANVLTF
TRBV7-2	-	-	TRBJ2-3	TGTGCCAGCAGCCCTTGGTTTTTAGCCAGCACAGATACGCAGTATTTT	CASSPWFLASTDTQYF
TRBV9	TRBD1	once	TRBJ1-5	TGTGCCAGCAGCGCCACAGGGGGCAATCAGCCCCAGCATTTT	CASSATGGNQPQHF
TRBV5-5	-	-	TRBJ1-4	TGTGCCAGCAGCTCCGGGACACTCTCCCTGGGGCGTAATGAAAAACTGTTTTTT	CASSSGTLSLGRNEKLFF
TRBV2	-	-	TRBJ2-3	TGTGCCAGCAGTGACCTGGGGGCGCGTGCAGATACGCAGTATTTT	CASSDLGARADTQYF
TRBV4-2	TRBD1	-	TRBJ1-2	TGTGCCAGCAGCCAAGACGGACAGGGCTATGGCTACACCTTC	CASSQDGQGYGYTF
TRBV13	TRBD2	-	TRBJ2-3	TGTGCCAGCAGCTCCTCCGGGACTAGAGGTACATTCAGCACAGATACGCAGTATTTT	CASSSSGTRGTFSTDTQYF